The sequence of this T cell receptor beta chain was determined in a study of shared clonotypes between healthy human individuals. Across the study: The plates for each donor numbered three CD4 naive, three CD4 memory, two CD8 naive and one CD8 memory. Study-wide points: The authors sampled blood alone, and tissue repertoires likely differ.

As concerns this clone: The antigen is not known. The sample holds other DNA sequences that translate to the same CDR3.

In the source study's methods: ImmunoSEQ output held junction-only sequences without quality scores, so filtering differed. This table comes from immunoSEQ multiplex PCR, and its TCRdb copy is limited to in-frame clones, with some not included. The V and J calls and the clone size are those of that table, but D and trimming were determined from the DNA. The data show about 1.1 million clones, roughly 80% seen once. Each of the donors was a healthy adult who was HIV-negative and had not had a recent acute infection or vaccination. Specimen: memory CD4+ T cells from PBMCs. The subset denotes: CD45RA-negative fraction. This TCR came from a man younger than 35 in good health. Some clones in this sample may be carry-over from other donors' samples.

CDR3 coding DNA: TGTGCCAGCAGCAGACAGGGGTCGGGAGGAAACACCATATATTTT. Its protein is CASSRQGSGGNTIYF. The chain links TRBV6-6 to TRBJ1-3; 8 nucleotides agree with TRBD1. The CDR3 contains 15 residues. The germline V gene encodes CDR1 MNHNY and CDR2 SVGAGI (reference sequence). The V gene end was trimmed by 6 bases and the J gene end by 4 bases; junction bases not matched to a gene: 8.